This T cell receptor beta chain was retrieved from a study of blood T cell repertoires in COVID-19. This clone was counted only a few times. Measured with immunoSEQ multiplex PCR; TCRdb has only the in-frame clones, and not every one. The sample contains approximately 360,000 clones, 80% to 90% of which appear only once. Germline V gene lookup returns CDR1 LNHDA and CDR2 SQIVND (reference sequence). J lost 7 bases, V lost 7 bases, and 6 bases had no gene match. There are 13 residues in the CDR3. Sequences were obtained from peripheral blood. The J gene is TRBJ1-1, the V gene TRBV19, with 10 bases matching TRBD1. The receptor was derived from a man in his forties with acute or convalescent COVID-19. CDR3 DNA: TGTGCCAGTACCCGACAGGGGGCCAGTGAAGCTTTCTTT. This gives the protein CASTRQGASEAFF.